A selection of T cell receptor beta chains follows, all from one sample in a study of CD8 T cells in ankylosing spondylitis. TCRdb ran MiXCR on the 5' RACE reads and lists one entry per CDR3 protein. The table has 30,000 to 35,000 distinct CDR3 sequences, 30% seen once. Input material: synovial fluid, either unsorted or a sorted T cell fraction (not recorded which). The source of these receptors is a male donor with ankylosing spondylitis. CDR3s include the opening cysteine and the closing phenylalanine or tryptophan. Fields, in order: clone size, V gene, D gene, J gene, CDR3 DNA, CDR3 protein. The D gene is left open where the match is weak. Rows give clone size only sometimes, using once, few, many, or a class for an expanded clone.

.	TRBV20-1	.	TRBJ1-5	TGCAGTGCTAGAGAGACAGAATGGGCATCCCAGCATTTT	CSARETEWASQHF
.	TRBV3-1	TRBD2	TRBJ2-7	TGTGCCAGCAGCCTCGGTTCTAGCGGGAGTGAAGAGCAGTACTTC	CASSLGSSGSEEQYF
once	TRBV19	.	TRBJ2-1	TGTGCCAGTAGTCCCGGGTTAGAAGCCTTTAATGAGCAGTTCTTC	CASSPGLEAFNEQFF
few	TRBV7-9	.	TRBJ2-1	TGTGCCAGCAGCTTCCGACATGAGCAGTTCTTC	CASSFRHEQFF
.	TRBV12-3/TRBV12-4	TRBD2	TRBJ2-1	TGTGCCAGCAGTTTAGTATCGGTAGCGGGCAATGAGCAGTTCTTC	CASSLVSVAGNEQFF
few	TRBV3-1	.	TRBJ2-5	TGTGCCAGCAGCCAAGACGGGGCAGAGACCCAGTACTTC	CASSQDGAETQYF
.	TRBV12-3/TRBV12-4	.	TRBJ1-1	TGTGCCAGCTTTTTACTCCGGGACAAACAAGCTTTCTTT	CASFLLRDKQAFF
.	TRBV27	.	TRBJ1-5	TGTGCCAGCAGTTTATCTTGGGGAGGCAATCAGCCCCAGCATTTT	CASSLSWGGNQPQHF
.	TRBV20-1	TRBD1	TRBJ1-3	TGCAGTGCCCCAGCGCCCAGAGGGACAGTCTCTGGAAACACCATATATTTT	CSAPAPRGTVSGNTIYF
.	TRBV2	TRBD2	TRBJ2-1	TGTGCCAGCAGTAAGCGGACTAGCGGGAGGGCCGTTGGGCAGTTCTTC	CASSKRTSGRAVGQFF
few	TRBV15	TRBD2	TRBJ2-7	TGTGCCACCAGCTCTTACCTCCGAACTAGCGGGAGCGAAGAGCAGTACTTC	CATSSYLRTSGSEEQYF
.	TRBV15	.	TRBJ1-1	TGTGCCACCAGCAGGGTCCGGACGGGTAACACTGAAGCTTTCTTT	CATSRVRTGNTEAFF
many	TRBV28	.	TRBJ2-3	TGTGCCAGCAGTTTATATGCGACCAAGGGATTTAGCACAGATACGCAGTATTTT	CASSLYATKGFSTDTQYF
.	TRBV24-1	.	TRBJ2-2	TGTGCCACCAGTGACACCCAGCCGGGCGCGGGGACCGGGGAGCTGTTTTTT	CATSDTQPGAGTGELFF
few	TRBV27	.	TRBJ2-7	TGTGCCAGCAGTTACCAGCGGAGGTTCTACGAGCAGTACTTC	CASSYQRRFYEQYF
many	TRBV24-1	.	TRBJ2-3	TGTGCCACCGGGACGGGCACAGATACGCAGTATTTT	CATGTGTDTQYF
few	TRBV7-9	.	TRBJ1-1	TGTGCCAGCACGGATTACACTGAAGCTTTCTTT	CASTDYTEAFF
few	TRBV7-9	TRBD2	TRBJ2-3	TGTGCCAGCAGCCCCGGGACTAGTAATCAAATGGCAGATACGCAGTATTTT	CASSPGTSNQMADTQYF
.	TRBV11-2	TRBD2	TRBJ2-7	TGTGCCAGCAGTCAGACTAGCGGGATTCGTTACGAGCAGTACTTC	CASSQTSGIRYEQYF
.	TRBV7-9	.	TRBJ1-1	TGTGCCAGCAGCCTACGGACTTTTAGGGAGAACACTGAAGCTTTCTTT	CASSLRTFRENTEAFF
few	TRBV12-3/TRBV12-4	TRBD1	TRBJ2-3	TGTGCCAGCAGTTTAGGTCCAGGGGGAAGCACAGATACGCAGTATTTT	CASSLGPGGSTDTQYF
.	TRBV7-9	.	TRBJ1-5	TGTGCCAGCAGCCCACAGAATAGCAATCAGCCCCAGCATTTT	CASSPQNSNQPQHF
few	TRBV5-4	.	TRBJ2-5	TGTGCCAGCAGCACCGACGGGGGCCAAGAGACCCAGTACTTC	CASSTDGGQETQYF
.	TRBV27	.	TRBJ1-6	TGTGCCGAATTTAATTCACCCCTCCACTTT	CAEFNSPLHF
.	TRBV7-9	TRBD1	TRBJ2-5	TGTGCCAGCAGCGTCATTTCCGGGACAGGGGGAACCCAGTACTTC	CASSVISGTGGTQYF
.	TRBV5-1	TRBD1	TRBJ2-7	TGCGCCAGCAGCCAAGACAGGGGGCGGGACGAGCAGTACTTC	CASSQDRGRDEQYF
once	TRBV6-2/TRBV6-3	.	TRBJ2-1	TGTGCCAGCAGTCACGGAGGGGAAGAGCAGTTCTTC	CASSHGGEEQFF
.	TRBV24-1	TRBD2	TRBJ2-1	TGTGCCACCAGTGATCCTAGCGGAGAAGGTGAGCAGTTCTTC	CATSDPSGEGEQFF
.	TRBV5-1	.	TRBJ1-3	TGCGCCAGCAGCTTGCCGGGAAACACCATATATTTT	CASSLPGNTIYF
many	TRBV7-9	TRBD2	TRBJ2-1	TGTGCCAGCAGCTTTCGGACTAGCGGTCACAATGAGCAGTTCTTC	CASSFRTSGHNEQFF
.	TRBV13	.	TRBJ2-7	TGTGCCAGCAGCTGGGAGGCTCAGCAGTACTTC	CASSWEAQQYF
.	TRBV12-3/TRBV12-4	.	TRBJ2-2	TGTGCCAGCAGTTCGCCCGTTCTAGCGCTCACCGGGGAGCTGTTTTTT	CASSSPVLALTGELFF
.	TRBV2	.	TRBJ1-1	TGTGCCAGCAGTTGGGAGGGACCCAACACTGAAGCTTTCTTT	CASSWEGPNTEAFF
.	TRBV7-9	TRBD2	TRBJ2-7	TGTGCCAGCAGCCCGTGGTCTAGCGGGTCCTCCTACGAGCAGTACTTC	CASSPWSSGSSYEQYF
few	TRBV10-3	.	TRBJ2-1	TGTGCCATCAGTGACCAACGAGGTAGGAACCCTTACAATGAGCAGTTCTTC	CAISDQRGRNPYNEQFF
.	TRBV6-1	.	TRBJ2-3	TGTGCCAGCAGTGTACGGAGAACAGATACGCAGTATTTT	CASSVRRTDTQYF